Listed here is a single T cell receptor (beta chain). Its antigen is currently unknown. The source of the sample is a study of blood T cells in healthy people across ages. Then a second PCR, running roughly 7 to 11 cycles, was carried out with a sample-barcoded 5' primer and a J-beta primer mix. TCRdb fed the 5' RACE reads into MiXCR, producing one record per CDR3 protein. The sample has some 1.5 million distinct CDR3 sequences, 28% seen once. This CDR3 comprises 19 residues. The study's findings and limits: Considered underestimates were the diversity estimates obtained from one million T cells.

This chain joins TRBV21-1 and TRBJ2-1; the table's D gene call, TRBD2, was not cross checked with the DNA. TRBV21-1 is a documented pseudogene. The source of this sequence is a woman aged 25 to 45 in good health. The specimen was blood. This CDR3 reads CASSKWGTSGTNSYNEQFF. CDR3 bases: TGTGCCAGCAGCAAATGGGGGACTAGCGGGACGAACTCCTACAATGAGCAGTTCTTC.